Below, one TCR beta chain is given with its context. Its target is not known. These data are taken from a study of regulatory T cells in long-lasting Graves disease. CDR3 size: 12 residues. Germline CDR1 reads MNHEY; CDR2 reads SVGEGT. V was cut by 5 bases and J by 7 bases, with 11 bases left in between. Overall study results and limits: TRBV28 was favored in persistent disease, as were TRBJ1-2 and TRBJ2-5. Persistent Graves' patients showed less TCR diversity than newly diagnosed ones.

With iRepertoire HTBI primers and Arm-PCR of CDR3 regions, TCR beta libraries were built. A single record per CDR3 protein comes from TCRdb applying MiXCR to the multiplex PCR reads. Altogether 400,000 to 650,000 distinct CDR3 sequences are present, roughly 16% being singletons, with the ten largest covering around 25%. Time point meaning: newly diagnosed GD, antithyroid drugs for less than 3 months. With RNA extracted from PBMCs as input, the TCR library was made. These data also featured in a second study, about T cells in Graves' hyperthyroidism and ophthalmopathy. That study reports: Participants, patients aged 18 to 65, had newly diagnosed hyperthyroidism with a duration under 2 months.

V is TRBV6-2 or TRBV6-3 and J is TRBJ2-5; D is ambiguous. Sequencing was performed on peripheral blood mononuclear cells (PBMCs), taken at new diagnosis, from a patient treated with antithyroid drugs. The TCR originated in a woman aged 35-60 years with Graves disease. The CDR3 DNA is TGTGCCAGCAGTGAACCCCCGGGGACCCAGTACTTC. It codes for CASSEPPGTQYF.